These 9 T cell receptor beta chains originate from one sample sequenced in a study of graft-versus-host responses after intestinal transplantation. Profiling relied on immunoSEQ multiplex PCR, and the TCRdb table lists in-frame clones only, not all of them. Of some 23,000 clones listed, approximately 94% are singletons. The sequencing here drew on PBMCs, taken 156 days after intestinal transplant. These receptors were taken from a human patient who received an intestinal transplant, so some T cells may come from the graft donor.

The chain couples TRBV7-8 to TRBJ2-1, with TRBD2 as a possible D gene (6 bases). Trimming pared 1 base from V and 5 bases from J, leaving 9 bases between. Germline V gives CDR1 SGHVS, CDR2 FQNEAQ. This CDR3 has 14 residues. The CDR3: CASSLGGAHNEQFF. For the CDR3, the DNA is TGTGCCAGCAGCTTAGGCGGGGCTCACAATGAGCAGTTCTTC.

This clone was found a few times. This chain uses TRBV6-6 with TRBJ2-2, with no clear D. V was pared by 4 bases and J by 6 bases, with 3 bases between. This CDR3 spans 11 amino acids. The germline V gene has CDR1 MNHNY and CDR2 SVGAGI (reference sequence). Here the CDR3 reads CASSLPGELFF. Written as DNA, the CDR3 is TGTGCCAGCAGTTTGCCCGGGGAGCTGTTTTTT.

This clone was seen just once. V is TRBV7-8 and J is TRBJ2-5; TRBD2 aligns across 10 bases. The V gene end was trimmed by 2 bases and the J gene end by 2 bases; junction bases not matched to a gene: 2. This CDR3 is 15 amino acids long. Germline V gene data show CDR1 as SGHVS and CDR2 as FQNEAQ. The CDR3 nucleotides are TGTGCCAGCAGCTTACTAGCGGGAGCTCAAGAGACCCAGTACTTC. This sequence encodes CASSLLAGAQETQYF.

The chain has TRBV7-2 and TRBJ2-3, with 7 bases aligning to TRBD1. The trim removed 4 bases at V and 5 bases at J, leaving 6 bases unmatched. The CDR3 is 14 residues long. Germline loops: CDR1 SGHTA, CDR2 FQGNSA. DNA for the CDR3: TGTGCCAGCAGCTCACAGGGGCCTGAAGATACGCAGTATTTT. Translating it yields CASSSQGPEDTQYF.

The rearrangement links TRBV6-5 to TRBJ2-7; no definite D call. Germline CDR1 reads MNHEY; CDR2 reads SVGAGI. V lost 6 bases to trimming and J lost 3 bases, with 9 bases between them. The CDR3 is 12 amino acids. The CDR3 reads CASSLLGYEQYF. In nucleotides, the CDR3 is TGTGCCAGCAGCCTCCTGGGCTACGAGCAGTACTTC.

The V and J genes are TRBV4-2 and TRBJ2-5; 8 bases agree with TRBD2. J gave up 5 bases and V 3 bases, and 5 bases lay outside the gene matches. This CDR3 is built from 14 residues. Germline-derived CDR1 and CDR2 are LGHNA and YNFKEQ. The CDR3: CASSQDREGETQYF. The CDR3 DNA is TGTGCCAGCAGCCAGGATCGGGAGGGGGAGACCCAGTACTTC.

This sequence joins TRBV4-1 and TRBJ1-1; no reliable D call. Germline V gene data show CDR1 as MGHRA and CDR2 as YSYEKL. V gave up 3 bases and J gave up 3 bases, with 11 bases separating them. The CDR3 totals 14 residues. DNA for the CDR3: TGCGCCAGCAGCCAGGATACTCAGTACACTGAAGCTTTCTTT. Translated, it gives CASSQDTQYTEAFF.

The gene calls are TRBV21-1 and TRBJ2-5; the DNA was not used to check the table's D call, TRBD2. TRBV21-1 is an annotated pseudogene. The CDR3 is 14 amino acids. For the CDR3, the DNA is TGTGCCAGCAGCAAGCGGGGTAAGGAACTTACTGGATACTTC. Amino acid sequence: CASSKRGKELTGYF.

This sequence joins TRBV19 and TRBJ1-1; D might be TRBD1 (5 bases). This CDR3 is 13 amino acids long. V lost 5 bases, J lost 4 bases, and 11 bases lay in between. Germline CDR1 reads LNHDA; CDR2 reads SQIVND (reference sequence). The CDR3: CASSVQASTEAFF. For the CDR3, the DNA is TGTGCCAGTAGTGTACAGGCCAGCACTGAAGCTTTCTTT.